The 14 T cell receptor beta chains below all came from one sample that was sequenced in a study of T cell repertoires in cytomegalovirus infection. TCRdb independently ran MiXCR on the reads; one entry per CDR3 protein. The sample includes about half a million distinct CDR3 sequences, 40% to 50% of them seen just once. Antigens of these TCRs are unknown. Sample: cultured PBMCs, taken from culture after CMV antigen stimulation. All receptors come from a human donor in good health (CMV status not recorded). Some clones in this sample may be carry-over from other donors' samples.

This clonotype was observed once. CDR3 nucleotides: TGTGCCAGCAGCTTAGCGGGACAGGGTAACTATGGCTACACCTTC. Translation gives CASSLAGQGNYGYTF. The chain employs TRBV7-2 and TRBJ1-2; TRBD1 matches at 9 bases. V dropped 0 bases and J dropped 1; count of bases not matched to a gene: 0. Per germline, CDR1 SGHTA and CDR2 FQGNSA. CDR3 length equals 15 residues.

V and J are TRBV19 and TRBJ2-4; a weak D match, TRBD1 (6 bases). Germline CDR1 and CDR2: LNHDA and SQIVND (reference sequence). The ends were cut back, 6 bases at V and 5 bases at J, with 11 bases in the middle. The CDR3 loop spans 13 amino acids. CDR3 protein: CASSPTGENIQYF. The CDR3, as DNA: TGTGCCAGTAGCCCGACAGGAGAAAACATTCAGTACTTC. Complete variable domain (other parts from reference TRBV19 and TRBJ2-4): DGGITQSPKYLFRKEGQNVTLSCEQNLNHDAMYWYRQDPGQGLRLIYYSQIVNDFQKGDIAEGYSVSREKKESFPLTVTSAQKNPTAFYLCASSPTGENIQYFGAGTRLSVL.

This clonotype was counted only a few times. The chain combines TRBV6-6 with TRBJ1-1, with D maybe TRBD1 (6 bases). The CDR3 is made up of 14 amino acids. The ends were cut back, 4 bases at V and 2 bases at J, with 11 bases in the middle. Germline CDR1 reads MNHNY; CDR2 reads SVGAGI (reference sequence). For the CDR3, the DNA is TGTGCCAGCAGTTTCCACAGGGACAACACTGAAGCTTTCTTT. The encoded protein is CASSFHRDNTEAFF.

This chain connects TRBV12-5 to TRBJ2-5, with 7 nucleotides matching TRBD1. Trimming took 5 bases from V and 2 from J; bases not matched to a gene: 5. The CDR3 totals 14 residues. Germline V lookup: CDR1 LGHNT, CDR2 FRNRAP. CDR3 coding DNA: TGTGCTAGTGGTCTAGGACAGGCTCAAGAGACCCAGTACTTC. It yields the protein CASGLGQAQETQYF.

This clonotype was seen a handful of times. This chain uses TRBV12-3 or TRBV12-4 with TRBJ2-7; D perhaps matches TRBD1 (5 bases). CDR3 length: 15 amino acids. V gave up 0 bases and J gave up 0 bases, with 9 bases separating them. CDR3 residues: CASSLAGPGSYEQYF. As DNA, the CDR3 is TGTGCCAGCAGTTTAGCGGGGCCAGGCTCCTACGAGCAGTACTTC.

The chain employs TRBV5-1 and TRBJ1-6; no firm D call. Germline V lookup: CDR1 SGHRS, CDR2 YFSETQ. The CDR3 runs to 14 residues. V was trimmed by 0 bases and J by 7 bases, leaving 8 bases between them. CDR3 loop: CASSLDSINSPLHF. For the CDR3, the DNA is TGCGCCAGCAGCTTGGATTCTATAAATTCACCCCTCCACTTT.

The rearrangement links TRBV15 to TRBJ1-5; D uncertain. The germline CDR1 and CDR2 sequences are LNHNV and YYDKDF (reference sequence). The V end lost 8 bases, the J end lost 6 bases, and 14 bases lay between the germline ends. CDR3 length: 13 residues. CDR3 DNA: TGTGCCACCGGGGAAATAATGGGTCAGCCCCAGCATTTT. It codes for CATGEIMGQPQHF.

The V and J genes are TRBV5-1 and TRBJ1-1; 7 nucleotides agree with TRBD1. Germline CDR1 and CDR2: SGHRS and YFSETQ. The CDR3 has 14 amino acids. The V segment lost 0 bases and the J segment 8 bases; nucleotides outside the gene matches: 7. Written as DNA, the CDR3 is TGCGCCAGCAGCTTGGGAGGGGGCGAACCGGAAGCTTTCTTT. Encoded protein: CASSLGGGEPEAFF.

The table lists this clonotype with a few counts. This chain links TRBV7-2 with TRBJ1-3, with a weak D call TRBD1 (5 bases). Trimming cost V 10 bases and J 5 bases, with 9 bases left between them. The CDR3 has 11 amino acids. Germline CDR1 is SGHTA and CDR2 is FQGNSA. The CDR3 sequence: CAIPDRNTIYF. DNA for the CDR3: TGTGCCATCCCGGACAGAAACACCATATATTTT.

This chain links TRBV5-1 with TRBJ1-5; D is undetermined. With 1 base removed from V and 7 bases from J, the gap between germline ends came to 12 bases. Looked up from germline, CDR1 is SGHRS and CDR2 is YFSETQ. The CDR3 is 14 residues long. The CDR3 region has the DNA TGCGCCAGCAGCTTGTCGGGTCTCGGGCAGCCCCAGCATTTT. This gives the protein CASSLSGLGQPQHF.

V usage is TRBV20-1 and J usage is TRBJ2-1; D perhaps matches TRBD2 (6 bases). Germline CDR1 DFQATT, CDR2 SNEGSKA (reference sequence). This CDR3 comprises 15 residues. V dropped 1 base and J dropped 10 bases, with 20 bases sitting between them. CDR3 sequence (DNA): TGCAGTGCTAGAGGTGCGGGACTCAACCTTTGGGAGCAGTTCTTC. It codes for CSARGAGLNLWEQFF.

The chain is built from TRBV6-5 and TRBJ2-1; D not certain. V was clipped by 5 bases and J by 4 bases, with 9 bases between them. This CDR3 has 13 amino acids. The germline V gene encodes CDR1 MNHEY and CDR2 SVGAGI. As DNA, the CDR3 is TGTGCCAGCAGTACCGACATGTACAATGAGCAGTTCTTC. Protein product: CASSTDMYNEQFF.

The V call is TRBV12-3 or TRBV12-4, the J call TRBJ2-7, with D tentatively TRBD1 (6 bases). Trimming left V 5 bases short and J 0 bases short, with 11 bases between. There are 14 residues in the CDR3. CDR3 sequence (DNA): TGTGCCAGCAGTCGTGGGACAATCTCCTACGAGCAGTACTTC. This gives the protein CASSRGTISYEQYF.

The chain has TRBV7-2 and TRBJ1-4; D possibly corresponds to TRBD1 (5 bases). V was pared by 3 bases and J by 3 bases, with 11 bases between. This CDR3 spans 15 amino acids. Germline assignment: CDR1 SGHTA and CDR2 FQGNSA. The CDR3 here is CASSFSRAPNEKLFF. In nucleotides, the CDR3 is TGTGCCAGCAGCTTTAGCAGGGCACCTAATGAAAAACTGTTTTTT.